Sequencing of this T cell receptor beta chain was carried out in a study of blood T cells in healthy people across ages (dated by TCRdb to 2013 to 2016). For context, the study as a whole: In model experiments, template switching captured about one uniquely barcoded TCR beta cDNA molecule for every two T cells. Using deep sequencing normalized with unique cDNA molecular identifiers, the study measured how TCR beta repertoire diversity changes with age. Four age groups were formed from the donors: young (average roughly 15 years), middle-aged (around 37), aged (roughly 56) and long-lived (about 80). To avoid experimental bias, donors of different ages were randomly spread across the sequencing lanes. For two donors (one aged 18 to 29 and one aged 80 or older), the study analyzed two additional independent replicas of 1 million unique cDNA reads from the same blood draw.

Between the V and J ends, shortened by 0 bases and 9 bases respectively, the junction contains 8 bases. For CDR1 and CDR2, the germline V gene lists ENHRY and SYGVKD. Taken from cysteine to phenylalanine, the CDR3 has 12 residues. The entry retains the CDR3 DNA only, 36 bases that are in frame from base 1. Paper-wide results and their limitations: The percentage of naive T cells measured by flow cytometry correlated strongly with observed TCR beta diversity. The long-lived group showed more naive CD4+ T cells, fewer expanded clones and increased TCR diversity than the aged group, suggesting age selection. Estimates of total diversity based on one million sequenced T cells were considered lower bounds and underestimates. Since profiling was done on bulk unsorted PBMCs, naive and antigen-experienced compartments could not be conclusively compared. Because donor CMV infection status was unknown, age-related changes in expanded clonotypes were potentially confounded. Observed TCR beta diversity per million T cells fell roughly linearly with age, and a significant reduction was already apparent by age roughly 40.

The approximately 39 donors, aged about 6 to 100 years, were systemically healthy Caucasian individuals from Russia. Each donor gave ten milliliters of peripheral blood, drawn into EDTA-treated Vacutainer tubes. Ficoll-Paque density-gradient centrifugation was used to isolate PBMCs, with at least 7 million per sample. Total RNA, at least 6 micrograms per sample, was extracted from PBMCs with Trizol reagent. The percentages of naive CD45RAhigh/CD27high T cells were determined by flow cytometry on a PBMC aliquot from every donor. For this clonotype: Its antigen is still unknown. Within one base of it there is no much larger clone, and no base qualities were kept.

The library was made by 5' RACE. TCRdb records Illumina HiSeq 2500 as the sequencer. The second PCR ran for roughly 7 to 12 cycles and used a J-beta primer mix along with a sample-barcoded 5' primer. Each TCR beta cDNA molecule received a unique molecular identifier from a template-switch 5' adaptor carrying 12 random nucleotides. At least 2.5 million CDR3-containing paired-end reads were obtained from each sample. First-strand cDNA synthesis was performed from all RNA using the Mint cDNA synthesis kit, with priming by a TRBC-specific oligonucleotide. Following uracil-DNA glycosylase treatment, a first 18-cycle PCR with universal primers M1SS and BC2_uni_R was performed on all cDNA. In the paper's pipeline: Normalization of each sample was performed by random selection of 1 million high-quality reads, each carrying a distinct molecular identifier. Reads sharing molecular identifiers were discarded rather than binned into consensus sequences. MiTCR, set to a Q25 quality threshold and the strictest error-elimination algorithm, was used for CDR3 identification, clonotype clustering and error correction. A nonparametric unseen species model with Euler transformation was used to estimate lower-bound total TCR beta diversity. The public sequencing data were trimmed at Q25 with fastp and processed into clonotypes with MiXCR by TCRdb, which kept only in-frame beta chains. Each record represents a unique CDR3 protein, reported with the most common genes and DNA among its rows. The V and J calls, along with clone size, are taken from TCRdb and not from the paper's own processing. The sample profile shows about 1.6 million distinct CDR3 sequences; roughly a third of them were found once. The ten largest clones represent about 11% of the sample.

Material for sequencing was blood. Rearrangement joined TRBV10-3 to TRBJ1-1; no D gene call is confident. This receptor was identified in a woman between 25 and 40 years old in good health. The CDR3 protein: CAISESMGKAFF. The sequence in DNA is TGTGCCATCAGTGAGTCGATGGGGAAAGCTTTCTTT.